A selection of T cell receptor beta chains follows, all from one sample in a study of PD-1 blockade in mismatch repair-deficient tumors. Clones were read by immunoSEQ multiplex PCR, and TCRdb kept only the in-frame ones, dropping some. This table holds under 85,000 clones, approximately 78% found once. The source material was peripheral blood, sampled 2 weeks after starting pembrolizumab. These TCRs come from an adult with mismatch repair-deficient cancer. The CDR3 runs from the conserved cysteine through the conserved F or W. The order of the fields is D gene, J gene, V gene, clone size, CDR3 DNA, CDR3 protein. A D gene is named only where the DNA matches it firmly. A row's size may be missing; if present it is once, few, many or a size class.

>NA|TRBJ2-2|TRBV12-5|NA
TGTGCTAGTGGTTTGTTCCGCGGGGAGCTGTTTTTT
CASGLFRGELFF
>NA|TRBJ1-3|TRBV11-2|once
TGTGCCAGCAGCCCCCCGACAGAATCTGGAAACACCATATATTTT
CASSPPTESGNTIYF
>NA|TRBJ2-5|TRBV15|NA
TGTGCCACCAGCAATCCAACGACAGGAGGGCGAGAGACCCAGTACTTC
CATSNPTTGGRETQYF
>NA|TRBJ2-7|TRBV30|NA
TGTGCCTGGAGTGGAGGGGGGACATACTACGAGCAGTACTTC
CAWSGGGTYYEQYF
>NA|TRBJ2-2|TRBV7-8|few
TGTGCCAGCAGCGCTCGCCCCACCGGGGAGCTGTTTTTT
CASSARPTGELFF
>TRBD2|TRBJ2-1|TRBV11-3|NA
TGTGCCAGCAGCTTAGGGCGGGAGGGCTCGAGCTCCTACAATGAGCAGTTCTTC
CASSLGREGSSSYNEQFF
>TRBD2|TRBJ2-3|TRBV15|NA
TGTGCCACCAGCGGAGTAGCGGGAGAGTGGGCAGATACGCAGTATTTT
CATSGVAGEWADTQYF
>NA|TRBJ2-1|TRBV6-1|few
TGTGCCAGCAGTGAACCAGGGGAAAGCTCCTACAATGAGCAGTTCTTC
CASSEPGESSYNEQFF
>TRBD2|TRBJ2-3|TRBV7-6|NA
TGTGCCAGCAGCCCTATAGCGGGAACCAACACAGATACGCAGTATTTT
CASSPIAGTNTDTQYF
>NA|TRBJ1-5|TRBV5-1|once
TGCGCCAGCAGCTTGTATGGGGGGGATCAGCCCCAGCATTTT
CASSLYGGDQPQHF
>TRBD1|TRBJ2-7|TRBV5-4|NA
TGTGCCAGCAGCTTGGAAGGAGGACAGGGTCGCGAGCAGTACTTC
CASSLEGGQGREQYF
>TRBD1|TRBJ1-2|TRBV29-1|NA
TGCAGCGTTGAAATACCGGGACAGGGACACTACACCTTC
CSVEIPGQGHYTF
>NA|TRBJ2-7|TRBV6-5|few
TGTGCCAGCAGTTACCCCGGACAGTCAGGGCAGTACTTC
CASSYPGQSGQYF
>NA|TRBJ1-2|TRBV7-9|once
TGTGCCAGCAGCTTAGACGTGGGGGCAAAAGGCTACACCTTC
CASSLDVGAKGYTF
>TRBD2|TRBJ2-5|TRBV2|NA
TGTGCCAGCAGTGATAGCGGGAGGGCCACAGAGACCCAGTACTTC
CASSDSGRATETQYF
>NA|TRBJ1-1|TRBV5-4|NA
TGTGCCAGCAGCTTGGGGGGTGACAACACTGAAGCTTTCTTT
CASSLGGDNTEAFF
>TRBD1|TRBJ1-4|TRBV28|once
TGTGCCAGCAGTTTGGGACAGGGCTATAATGAAAAACTGTTTTTT
CASSLGQGYNEKLFF
>TRBD2|TRBJ2-3|TRBV18|NA
TGTGCCAGCTCACCAGGCCTAGCGGTCACAGATACGCAGTATTTT
CASSPGLAVTDTQYF
>NA|TRBJ2-1|TRBV9|NA
TGTGCCAGCAGCGTGGGCGACAGGCCCGGTGAGCAGTTCTTC
CASSVGDRPGEQFF
>NA|TRBJ1-1|TRBV18|NA
TGTGCCAGCTCACTTGCCCCCATGGGGAGACAGAACACTGAAGCTTTCTTT
CASSLAPMGRQNTEAFF
>NA|TRBJ2-7|TRBV19|once
TGTGCCAGTAGTATTTCCATCGGGGGTCACGAGCAGTACTTC
CASSISIGGHEQYF
>TRBD2|TRBJ2-1|TRBV30|NA
TGTGCCTGGAGTGTTCTTAGCGGGAGGGCGTCCTACAATGAGCAGTTCTTC
CAWSVLSGRASYNEQFF
>TRBD1|TRBJ2-3|TRBV14|NA
TGTGCCAGCAGCCAAGATTTCGCCAGGGGGCGGACAGATACGCAGTATTTT
CASSQDFARGRTDTQYF
>TRBD1|TRBJ1-2|TRBV30|NA
TGTGCCTTCTCGGGACAGCAGTATGGCTACACCTTC
CAFSGQQYGYTF
>TRBD2|TRBJ2-1|TRBV2|few
TGTGCCAGCAGTGATGCTAGCGGGCGGTCGAATGAGCAGTTCTTC
CASSDASGRSNEQFF
>TRBD2|TRBJ2-2|TRBV19|NA
TGTGCCAGTAGGGGACTAGCGGGAGGATCCGGGGAGCTGTTTTTT
CASRGLAGGSGELFF
>NA|TRBJ1-3|TRBV9|NA
TGTGCCAGCAGCGTAGAAGGGACTCCTTTTTCTGGAAACACCATATATTTT
CASSVEGTPFSGNTIYF
>TRBD1|TRBJ2-4|TRBV7-6|NA
TGTGCCAGCAGCTTATATGAGACAGGGGGCTCCATTCAGTACTTC
CASSLYETGGSIQYF
>NA|TRBJ2-7|TRBV27|NA
TGTGCCAGCAGTTTGGCCCGGGACCGATCCTACGAGCAGTACTTC
CASSLARDRSYEQYF
>NA|TRBJ1-4|TRBV28|NA
TGTGCCAGCAGTCCCAATTCCCCGGCTGAAAAACTGTTTTTT
CASSPNSPAEKLFF
>NA|TRBJ2-5|TRBV9|NA
TGTGCCAGCAGCGTGCACGACCAAGAGACCCAGTACTTC
CASSVHDQETQYF
>TRBD1|TRBJ1-5|TRBV5-1|NA
TGCGCCAGCAGCTTGGGGGGACAGGGGGCTGGTCAGCCCCAGCATTTT
CASSLGGQGAGQPQHF
>NA|TRBJ1-3|TRBV7-6|NA
TGTGCCAGCAGCTTATCGCAGGGAGGAAACACCATATATTTT
CASSLSQGGNTIYF
>NA|TRBJ2-1|TRBV7-2|NA
TGTGCAACCAGAGGGGTTGGTTACAATGAGCAGTTCTTC
CATRGVGYNEQFF
>NA|TRBJ2-7|TRBV7-2|NA
TGTGCCAGCAGCCATAATCCGGGCCGAGTGCAGTACTTC
CASSHNPGRVQYF
>NA|TRBJ1-4|TRBV12-1|NA
TGTGCCAGCAGCGCAACAGGGTCCGGCGAAAAACTGTTTTTT
CASSATGSGEKLFF
>NA|TRBJ1-5|TRBV19|NA
TGTGCCAGTAGTATCTCCAGGAATAGCAATCAGCCCCAGCATTTT
CASSISRNSNQPQHF
>TRBD2|TRBJ2-1|TRBV27|NA
TGTGCCAGCAGTTTCGACCTTGGCGGGAGTTACAATGAGCAGTTCTTC
CASSFDLGGSYNEQFF
>NA|TRBJ1-1|TRBV30|NA
TGTGCCTGGACTCCGGGACACAAGAACACTGAAGCTTTCTTT
CAWTPGHKNTEAFF
>TRBD1|TRBJ1-1|TRBV10-3|NA
TGTGCCATCGGGGGAGGCCGAGGGGGCGGGAACACTGAAGCTTTCTTT
CAIGGGRGGGNTEAFF
>NA|TRBJ1-3|TRBV28|NA
TGTGCCAGCAGTTTAGGCGCCGGAAACACCATATATTTT
CASSLGAGNTIYF
>NA|TRBJ2-2|TRBV9|once
TGTGCCAGCAGCGTAGTGAGCTCCGGGGAGCTGTTTTTT
CASSVVSSGELFF
>NA|TRBJ1-4|TRBV28|NA
TGTGCCAGCAGTTTCCCCGATTTTCAGGCTAGGGAAAAACTGTTTTTT
CASSFPDFQAREKLFF
>NA|TRBJ2-5|TRBV15|NA
TGTGCCACCAGCAGAGATCCCCAGGCGGCGACCCAGTACTTC
CATSRDPQAATQYF
>TRBD2|TRBJ2-3|TRBV7-8|medium-sized
TGTGCCACCTCATTAGCGGGCCCCACAGATACGCAGTATTTT
CATSLAGPTDTQYF
>TRBD2|TRBJ2-4|TRBV13|few
TGTGCCAGCAGCTCTGGGGGAGCGGGAGGGCCGAGAAACATTCAGTACTTC
CASSSGGAGGPRNIQYF
>TRBD1|TRBJ2-1|TRBV11-3|NA
TGTGCCAGCAGCCCCTCAGGGGGAAGGTACAATGAGCAGTTCTTC
CASSPSGGRYNEQFF
>NA|TRBJ2-2|TRBV2|NA
TGTGCCAGCTTCACAGGGCTCGGGGAGCTGTTTTTT
CASFTGLGELFF